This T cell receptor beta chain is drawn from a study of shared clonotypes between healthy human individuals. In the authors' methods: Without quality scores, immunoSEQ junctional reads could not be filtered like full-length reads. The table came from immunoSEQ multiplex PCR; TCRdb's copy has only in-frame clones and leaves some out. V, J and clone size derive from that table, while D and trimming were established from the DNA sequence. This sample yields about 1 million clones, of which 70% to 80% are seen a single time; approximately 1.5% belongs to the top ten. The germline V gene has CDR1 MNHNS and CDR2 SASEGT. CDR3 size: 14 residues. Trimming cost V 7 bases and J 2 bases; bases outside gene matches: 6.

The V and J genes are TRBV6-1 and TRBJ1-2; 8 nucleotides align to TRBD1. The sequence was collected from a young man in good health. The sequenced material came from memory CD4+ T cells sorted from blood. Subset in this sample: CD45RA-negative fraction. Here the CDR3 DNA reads TGTGCCAGCACCGGGACAGGCCCCAACTATGGCTACACCTTC. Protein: CASTGTGPNYGYTF.